These T cell receptor beta chains were read from a single sample in a study of beta chain features in type 1 diabetes. Assay: immunoSEQ multiplex PCR; the TCRdb copy retains only in-frame clones and omits some. Of some 330,000 clones listed, about 11% are singletons. The sequenced sample consisted of naive CD4+ T cells from blood. The source of these receptors is a woman aged 25 to 39 in good health. Both conserved end residues are part of each CDR3. Each record gives: V gene, clone size, J gene, CDR3 length, D gene, CDR3 DNA, CDR3 protein. The D gene is left open where the match is weak. Clone size is stated in some rows and not others, as once, few, many or a class when expanded.

V gene: TRBV7-9
clone size: .
J gene: TRBJ2-7
CDR3 length: 14
D gene: .
CDR3 DNA: TGTGCCAGCAGCCGAGGACAAACGGGTTACGAGCAGTACTTC
CDR3 protein: CASSRGQTGYEQYF

V gene: TRBV30
clone size: .
J gene: TRBJ1-2
CDR3 length: 13
D gene: .
CDR3 DNA: TGTGCCTGGAATAAGATGGGCTCACTGGGCTACACCTTC
CDR3 protein: CAWNKMGSLGYTF

V gene: TRBV5-4
clone size: few
J gene: TRBJ2-5
CDR3 length: 14
D gene: TRBD2
CDR3 DNA: TGTGCCAGCCACAGCGGGAGTGGCGAAGAGACCCAGTACTTC
CDR3 protein: CASHSGSGEETQYF

V gene: TRBV10-3
clone size: .
J gene: TRBJ2-5
CDR3 length: 13
D gene: .
CDR3 DNA: TGTGCCATCAGGCCCGGGGAGCAAGAGACCCAGTACTTC
CDR3 protein: CAIRPGEQETQYF

V gene: TRBV28
clone size: few
J gene: TRBJ2-6
CDR3 length: 18
D gene: .
CDR3 DNA: TGTGCCAGCGTCTCACAGCGGATCCTTCTCTCTGGGGCCAACGTCCTGACTTTC
CDR3 protein: CASVSQRILLSGANVLTF

V gene: TRBV9
clone size: .
J gene: TRBJ2-7
CDR3 length: 16
D gene: .
CDR3 DNA: TGTGCCAGCAGCGCGGGGAACAGACCGAGCTCCTACGAGCAGTACTTC
CDR3 protein: CASSAGNRPSSYEQYF

V gene: TRBV2
clone size: .
J gene: TRBJ2-5
CDR3 length: 15
D gene: .
CDR3 DNA: TGTGCCAGCAGTGAAGCGGGAGTTGGCGGGGAGACCCAGTACTTC
CDR3 protein: CASSEAGVGGETQYF

V gene: TRBV28
clone size: few
J gene: TRBJ2-7
CDR3 length: 12
D gene: TRBD1
CDR3 DNA: TGTGCCATCGACAGGGGGTCTCCCGAGCAGTACTTC
CDR3 protein: CAIDRGSPEQYF

V gene: TRBV6-6
clone size: .
J gene: TRBJ2-5
CDR3 length: 14
D gene: .
CDR3 DNA: TGTGCCAGCAGGGTCCCGGGAGAGCGGGAGACCCAGTACTTC
CDR3 protein: CASRVPGERETQYF

V gene: TRBV30
clone size: .
J gene: TRBJ2-2
CDR3 length: 13
D gene: TRBD2
CDR3 DNA: TGTGCCTGGAAGCGGGAGAACACCGGGGAGCTGTTTTTT
CDR3 protein: CAWKRENTGELFF

V gene: TRBV4-2
clone size: .
J gene: TRBJ2-1
CDR3 length: 18
D gene: TRBD1
CDR3 DNA: TGTGCCAGCAGCCAAGAGGGGCGGCTCGGGACAGCGTACAATGAGCAGTTCTTC
CDR3 protein: CASSQEGRLGTAYNEQFF

V gene: TRBV2
clone size: .
J gene: TRBJ1-2
CDR3 length: 13
D gene: TRBD1
CDR3 DNA: TGTGCCAGCACCCAGGGGGCTCACTATGGCTACACCTTC
CDR3 protein: CASTQGAHYGYTF

V gene: TRBV5-1
clone size: .
J gene: TRBJ2-2
CDR3 length: 19
D gene: .
CDR3 DNA: TGCGCCAGCAGCAACTCGAGTAGACGTTGGGGGGCGAACACCGGGGAGCTGTTTTTT
CDR3 protein: CASSNSSRRWGANTGELFF

V gene: TRBV6-6
clone size: .
J gene: TRBJ2-7
CDR3 length: 13
D gene: TRBD2
CDR3 DNA: TGTGCCACCACGGCGGGAGGGGCCTACGAGCAGTACTTC
CDR3 protein: CATTAGGAYEQYF

V gene: TRBV4-3
clone size: .
J gene: TRBJ1-3
CDR3 length: 14
D gene: .
CDR3 DNA: TGCGCCAGCAGCCAAGGGCCCTGGGGAGACACCATATATTTT
CDR3 protein: CASSQGPWGDTIYF

V gene: TRBV4-1
clone size: .
J gene: TRBJ2-7
CDR3 length: 17
D gene: TRBD2
CDR3 DNA: TGCGCCAGCAGCCTTTTATCGGGACTAGCGGGAGTCTACGAGCAGTACTTC
CDR3 protein: CASSLLSGLAGVYEQYF

V gene: TRBV6-6
clone size: few
J gene: TRBJ2-3
CDR3 length: 13
D gene: .
CDR3 DNA: TGTGCCAGCAGCCCCGCCCCGGGAGATACGCAGTATTTT
CDR3 protein: CASSPAPGDTQYF

V gene: TRBV5-4
clone size: .
J gene: TRBJ1-2
CDR3 length: 17
D gene: TRBD1
CDR3 DNA: TGTGCCAGCAGCTTGCATCCACGGGACAGGCGTCTATATGGCTACACCTTC
CDR3 protein: CASSLHPRDRRLYGYTF

V gene: TRBV27
clone size: few
J gene: TRBJ2-3
CDR3 length: 12
D gene: .
CDR3 DNA: TGTGCCAGCAGTTTCCACCGGGATACGCAGTATTTT
CDR3 protein: CASSFHRDTQYF

V gene: TRBV5-1
clone size: .
J gene: TRBJ2-2
CDR3 length: 16
D gene: .
CDR3 DNA: TGCGCCAGCAGCCCCACCGGAAGCGGAACCACCGGGGAGCTGTTTTTT
CDR3 protein: CASSPTGSGTTGELFF

V gene: TRBV14
clone size: .
J gene: TRBJ1-1
CDR3 length: 14
D gene: TRBD1
CDR3 DNA: TGTGCCAGCAGCCCACGGTCAGGGGGCACTGAAGCTTTCTTT
CDR3 protein: CASSPRSGGTEAFF

V gene: TRBV10-3
clone size: .
J gene: TRBJ2-2
CDR3 length: 12
D gene: .
CDR3 DNA: TGTGCCATCTCGGGTCCCGCCGGGGAGCTGTTTTTT
CDR3 protein: CAISGPAGELFF

V gene: TRBV5-8
clone size: .
J gene: TRBJ2-3
CDR3 length: 17
D gene: .
CDR3 DNA: TGTGCCAGCAGCCCCTACCGAGGGAGCGAGGGCACAGATACGCAGTATTTT
CDR3 protein: CASSPYRGSEGTDTQYF

V gene: TRBV9
clone size: few
J gene: TRBJ2-3
CDR3 length: 14
D gene: .
CDR3 DNA: TGTGCCAGCAGCGTAGTCAGCAGGCCAGATACGCAGTATTTT
CDR3 protein: CASSVVSRPDTQYF

V gene: TRBV28
clone size: .
J gene: TRBJ2-6
CDR3 length: 15
D gene: .
CDR3 DNA: TGTGCCAGCAGTTTATATAGCTCTGGGGCCAACGTCCTGACTTTC
CDR3 protein: CASSLYSSGANVLTF

V gene: TRBV28
clone size: .
J gene: TRBJ2-5
CDR3 length: 14
D gene: TRBD1
CDR3 DNA: TGTGCCAGCAGCAGGGGGCGACCGTCAGAGACCCAGTACTTC
CDR3 protein: CASSRGRPSETQYF